The rows below give T cell receptor beta chains drawn from one sample of a study of Graves' ophthalmopathy and Graves' hyperthyroidism. TCRdb redid the calling of the multiplex PCR reads with MiXCR, one entry per CDR3 protein. The data hold more than 1,000,000 distinct CDR3 sequences, with roughly two fifths observed a single time. The sample comprised peripheral blood or thyroid tissue (not recorded which). These receptor sequences come from an adult man with Graves' hyperthyroidism. The CDR3 runs from the conserved cysteine through the conserved F or W. A D gene is named only where the DNA matches it firmly. Some rows have no size entry. The others give once, few or many, or a class for an expanded clone.

d_call	j_call	v_call	clone_size	cdr3_nt	cdr3_aa
.	TRBJ1-2	TRBV7-2	.	TGTGCCAGCAGCTTGGGACGGAACGCTAACTATGGCTACACCTTC	CASSLGRNANYGYTF
TRBD1	TRBJ1-4	TRBV18	.	TGTGCCAGCTCACCGACAGGGGGCAAGGATGAAAAACTGTTTTTT	CASSPTGGKDEKLFF
.	TRBJ1-1	TRBV29-1	.	TGCAGCGTTGAAGGGCGGGGGGCCGAAGCTTTCTTT	CSVEGRGAEAFF
.	TRBJ2-7	TRBV7-6	many	TGTGCCAGCTTATCGGACCGCTACGAGCAGTACTTC	CASLSDRYEQYF
TRBD1	TRBJ1-6	TRBV20-1	many	TGCAGTGCTAGAGAGAGGGGACAGGGGGCGAGGCCCCTCCACTTT	CSARERGQGARPLHF
.	TRBJ1-1	TRBV29-1	many	TGCAGCGTTACAGGGTGGAACACTGAAGCTTTCTTT	CSVTGWNTEAFF
.	TRBJ1-1	TRBV20-1	many	TGCAGTGCCGTGGCACCCTTGGGGGCCACTGAAGCTTTCTTT	CSAVAPLGATEAFF
TRBD1	TRBJ1-3	TRBV9	.	TGTGCCAGCACCCCAACAGGGGGCGCGAACACCATATATTTT	CASTPTGGANTIYF
.	TRBJ1-2	TRBV7-2	few	TGTGCCAGCAGCTTAATCCCGGAACCCGACTATGGCTACACCTTC	CASSLIPEPDYGYTF
.	TRBJ1-5	TRBV10-3	.	TGTGCCATCAGTGAGGGACGGATCGCTTACGAGCATTTT	CAISEGRIAYEHF
TRBD2	TRBJ2-7	TRBV12-3/TRBV12-4	.	TGTGCCAGCAGTTTAAGAGCGGGAGGACGTTCCTACGAGCAGTACTTC	CASSLRAGGRSYEQYF
.	TRBJ2-7	TRBV7-9	.	TGTGCCAGCAGCTTAGGGCAGCGACTCTACGAGCAGTACTTC	CASSLGQRLYEQYF
.	TRBJ1-3	TRBV7-4	many	TGTGCCAGCAGCTTTGGATCGATGGCGAACACCATATATTTT	CASSFGSMANTIYF
.	TRBJ1-1	TRBV2	many	TGTGCCAGCAGTGGGGGACGGATGAGGCCCACTGAAGCTTTCTTT	CASSGGRMRPTEAFF
TRBD2	TRBJ2-7	TRBV7-2	many	TGTGCCAGCACCCTACTAGCGGGAGTGGGAGAGCAGTACTTC	CASTLLAGVGEQYF
.	TRBJ1-4	TRBV25-1	few	TGTGCCAGCAGTGAATGGAACCCGGCGGAAAAACTGTTTTTT	CASSEWNPAEKLFF
.	TRBJ1-1	TRBV6-5	.	TGTGCCAGCAGCCACCTTCCCACGACCTTTCCTGAAGCTTTCTTT	CASSHLPTTFPEAFF
.	TRBJ1-5	TRBV4-1	.	TGCGCCAGCAGCCAAGAGGTTTCCCGGAGCCAGCATTTT	CASSQEVSRSQHF
TRBD1	TRBJ2-7	TRBV28	few	TGTGCCAGCAGCGCAGGGGGCTCCTACGAGCAGTACTTC	CASSAGGSYEQYF
TRBD1	TRBJ2-5	TRBV25-1	many	TGTGCCAGCAGTGAATTAGGAAGAGACAGGGAAGAGACCCAGTACTTC	CASSELGRDREETQYF
.	TRBJ2-2	TRBV20-1	.	TGCAGTGCTAGACTAGCGGGGGAGCTGTTTTTT	CSARLAGELFF
.	TRBJ1-2	TRBV20-1	.	TGCAGTGCTAGAGATGGGACTAAATATGGCTACACCTTC	CSARDGTKYGYTF
TRBD2	TRBJ2-6	TRBV15	.	TGTGCCGCCAGCAGAGATGGGCCTAGCGGGAGGTCCGGGGCCAACGTCCTGACTTTC	CAASRDGPSGRSGANVLTF
.	TRBJ2-7	TRBV7-2	.	TGTGCCAGCTCCCCCTCGGGGGGCGATGTCTACGAGCAGTACTTC	CASSPSGGDVYEQYF
.	TRBJ1-1	TRBV29-1	many	TGCAGCGGCTCCCCGTCGGGCGAGGGCCGAGCTTTCTTT	CSGSPSGEGRAFF
.	TRBJ2-7	TRBV5-1	few	TGCGCCAGCAGCTTCCACGGCTTCTCCTACGAGCAGTACTTC	CASSFHGFSYEQYF
TRBD1	TRBJ2-5	TRBV20-1	few	TGCAGTGCTACAGGGGGCTTTCGCCTCCGCTTCCAAGAGACCCAGTACTTC	CSATGGFRLRFQETQYF
TRBD2	TRBJ2-2	TRBV15	few	TGTGCCACCAGCAACGGACTAGCGGGAGGGCCGGTACACGGGGAGCTGTTTTTT	CATSNGLAGGPVHGELFF
.	TRBJ2-7	TRBV10-3	many	TGTGCCATCAGTGAACTTCGAAGGGGCGGTTCCTACGAGCAGTACTTC	CAISELRRGGSYEQYF
.	TRBJ1-2	TRBV30	.	TGTGCCTGGAGTGTACAGGGCGGATATGGCTACACCTTC	CAWSVQGGYGYTF
TRBD1	TRBJ1-2	TRBV25-1	.	TGTGCCAGCAGTGAGACAGGGAAGGGCTATGGCTACACCTTC	CASSETGKGYGYTF
.	TRBJ2-7	TRBV5-6	many	TGTGCCAGCAGCGCGGGACGGCGCAGCTCCTACGAGCAGTACTTC	CASSAGRRSSYEQYF
.	TRBJ2-7	TRBV29-1	many	TGCAGCGTTGAAGATCAGGGGCGCGGGGTCCCCTACGAGCAGTACTTC	CSVEDQGRGVPYEQYF
TRBD2	TRBJ2-5	TRBV20-1	many	TGCAGTGCTAGTCCTAACACCGGGGTAGCGGGGGGGTTTCAAGAGACCCAGTACTTC	CSASPNTGVAGGFQETQYF
.	TRBJ2-3	TRBV10-3	.	TGTGCCATCAGCACAGAGTATACGCAGTATTTT	CAISTEYTQYF
.	TRBJ2-2	TRBV11-1	few	TGTGCCAGCAGCTTAGGATCAACAGCCACCGGGGAGCTGTTTTTT	CASSLGSTATGELFF
.	TRBJ1-5	TRBV10-2	.	TGCGCCAGCAGTGAGTCGAAAGGGGCTCAGCCCCAGCATTTT	CASSESKGAQPQHF
TRBD1	TRBJ2-2	TRBV2	many	TGTGCCAGCGACAGGGGGTCGGTGGCCACCGGGGAGCTGTTTTTT	CASDRGSVATGELFF
.	TRBJ1-1	TRBV5-1	many	TGCGCCAGCGCACCGCAGGGCATGAACACTGAAGCTTTCTTT	CASAPQGMNTEAFF
TRBD2	TRBJ2-2	TRBV9	few	TGTGCCAGCAGCCGTCGAGAGTATAGCGGGAGTAGGGCCGGGGAGCTGTTTTTT	CASSRREYSGSRAGELFF
TRBD1	TRBJ2-5	TRBV24-1	many	TGTGCCACCAGTGATAGCCTCCCGGGACAGAAAGAGACCCAGTACTTC	CATSDSLPGQKETQYF
TRBD1	TRBJ1-5	TRBV24-1	many	TGTGCCACCAGCGGGACAGGGGCCATTAGCAATCAGCCCCAGCATTTT	CATSGTGAISNQPQHF
TRBD2	TRBJ2-5	TRBV20-1	many	TGCAGTGCTAGAGCCTCCGGGACTAGCGGACAGACCCAGTACTTC	CSARASGTSGQTQYF
TRBD1	TRBJ2-7	TRBV6-5	.	TGTGCCAGCAGTTCAATAGACAGGGATTATTATCGGTACTTC	CASSSIDRDYYRYF
.	TRBJ1-2	TRBV18	.	TGTGCCAGCTCACCATCTGAACTGGGTAAAGGGAACTATGGCTACACCTTC	CASSPSELGKGNYGYTF
TRBD1	TRBJ2-6	TRBV5-1	many	TGCGCCAGCAGCCCAACGACAGGGAGTGGGGCCAACGTCCTGACTTTC	CASSPTTGSGANVLTF
TRBD2	TRBJ2-7	TRBV29-1	.	TGCAGCGTTGACGGGGGGAGGGGCCCCTACGAGCAGTACTTC	CSVDGGRGPYEQYF
.	TRBJ1-5	TRBV19	many	TGTGCCAGTAGGCCGGCCCTTGGTGACAATCAGCCCCAGCATTTT	CASRPALGDNQPQHF
.	TRBJ2-7	TRBV7-9	.	TGTGCCAGCAGCCCGTGGGACCTGGGAGAGCAGTACTTC	CASSPWDLGEQYF
.	TRBJ1-3	TRBV10-2	many	TGCGCCAGCAGTCACAGGGTTGATGAAAACACCATATATTTT	CASSHRVDENTIYF